These 12 T cell receptor beta chains were all obtained from the same sample, sequenced in a study of long-term antiretroviral therapy in people with HIV. Assay version v3.0 of immunoSEQ was used, and it was run at survey level. The table came from immunoSEQ multiplex PCR; TCRdb's copy has only in-frame clones and leaves some out. The sample has 20,000 to 30,000 clones; around 86% are singletons. The sequences come from unsorted PBMCs, collected 1.9 years after starting antiretroviral therapy. These TCRs come from a woman under 40 with HIV.

The chain is built from TRBV27 and TRBJ1-5, with 8 bases fitting TRBD1. Germline CDR1 reads MNHEY; CDR2 reads SMNVEV (reference sequence). V lost 3 bases, J lost 7 bases, and 11 bases stayed unmatched. This CDR3 region has 16 residues. The CDR3 sequence is CASSFQGTGGGQPQHF. The CDR3 nucleotides are TGTGCCAGCAGTTTCCAAGGAACAGGGGGGGGGCAGCCCCAGCATTTT.

This clone is a singleton in its sample. The chain links TRBV27 to TRBJ2-2; D not resolved. This CDR3 is 12 amino acids long. V was trimmed by 5 bases and J by 5 bases, leaving 6 bases between them. Per germline, CDR1 MNHEY and CDR2 SMNVEV (reference sequence). CDR3 protein: CASSGNTGELFF. CDR3 in DNA: TGTGCCAGCAGTGGAAATACCGGGGAGCTGTTTTTT.

The chain joins TRBV2 to TRBJ2-3, with 9 positions matching TRBD1. Unmatched junction bases numbered 12, after V lost 10 bases and J lost 1 base. CDR1 and CDR2 (germline): SNHLY, FYNNEI. CDR3 length equals 16 residues. The CDR3 nucleotides read TGTGCCAATGGGAAAATTGGGGACAGGGGCACAGATACGCAGTATTTT. As protein: CANGKIGDRGTDTQYF.

The rearrangement joins TRBV9 to TRBJ2-2; D is perhaps TRBD2 (6 bases). The CDR3 contains 16 residues. CDR1 and CDR2 from the germline V gene are SGDLS and YYNGEE. The V end was cut by 0 bases, the J end by 5 bases, with 14 bases between. CDR3 bases: TGTGCCAGCAGCGTAGCGTTCGCGGGGAGTACCGGGGAGCTGTTTTTT. This codes for CASSVAFAGSTGELFF. The full variable domain, its missing parts supplied by reference TRBV9 and TRBJ2-2, is DSGVTQTPKHLITATGQRVTLRCSPRSGDLSVYWYQQSLDQGLQFLIQYYNGEERAKGNILERFSAQQFPDLHSELNLSSLELGDSALYFCASSVAFAGSTGELFFGEGSRLTVL.

The chain couples TRBV6-6 to TRBJ1-4; maybe TRBD1 (5 bases). The CDR3 extends over 16 amino acids. Germline CDR1 reads MNHNY; CDR2 reads SVGAGI (reference sequence). Trimming pared 3 bases from V and 3 bases from J, leaving 14 bases between. In DNA, the CDR3 is TGTGCCAGCAGTTATTTCTTGGGGACGTCTAATGAAAAACTGTTTTTT. The encoded protein is CASSYFLGTSNEKLFF.

This clone was seen a single time. The V and J genes are TRBV6-1 and TRBJ1-1; D may be TRBD1 (5 bases). The V end lost 1 base, the J end lost 4 bases, and 13 bases lay between the germline ends. The V gene's germline CDR1 is MNHNS and CDR2 SASEGT. The length of the CDR3 is 15 residues. CDR3 protein: CASSEGGEGSTEAFF. The CDR3, as DNA: TGTGCCAGCAGTGAAGGGGGGGAAGGGAGCACTGAAGCTTTCTTT.

This chain links TRBV6-5 with TRBJ2-5, with 8 bases matching TRBD1. The germline V gene encodes CDR1 MNHEY and CDR2 SVGAGI. Germline trimming cut 7 bases from V and 5 bases from J; bases unmatched to any gene: 9. The CDR3 is made up of 14 amino acids. The CDR3 bases are TGTGCCAGCACACGGGACAGGAGGCAGGAGACCCAGTACTTC. Translated: CASTRDRRQETQYF.

This CDR3 is CSASGLSNYGYTF. The CDR3 DNA sequence: TGCAGCGCCTCGGGACTCTCTAACTATGGCTACACCTTC. This sequence joins TRBV29-1 and TRBJ1-2; perhaps TRBD1 as D (5 bases). Germline-derived CDR1 and CDR2 are SQVTM and ANQGSEA. The CDR3 spans 13 residues. V shed 7 bases and J shed 0 bases, with 12 bases lying between them.

The rearrangement uses TRBV6-6 and TRBJ1-2, with D possibly matching TRBD1 (5 bases). V lost 6 bases, J lost 2 bases, and 10 bases lay in between. Germline V gene sequence: CDR1 MNHNY, CDR2 SVGAGI (reference sequence). The CDR3 has 13 amino acids. DNA of the CDR3: TGTGCCAGCAGCCGGGGGAGGAACTATGGCTACACCTTC. It translates to CASSRGRNYGYTF.

This sequence joins TRBV6-1 and TRBJ2-4; 7 bases are shared with TRBD1. This CDR3 comprises 15 residues. The germline V gene encodes CDR1 MNHNS and CDR2 SASEGT. V gave up 2 bases and J gave up 7 bases; unmatched junction bases: 8. In DNA, the CDR3 is TGTGCCAGCAGTGAACTCGGGACAGTACCCAACATTCAGTACTTC. Translated: CASSELGTVPNIQYF.

CDR3 region: CSVVDRMGQPQHF. DNA of the CDR3: TGCAGCGTTGTGGACAGGATGGGCCAGCCCCAGCATTTT. The rearrangement uses TRBV29-1 and TRBJ1-5, with TRBD1 identical over 7 bases. The junction had 7 bases not matched to a gene; V was cut back by 4 bases and J by 7 bases. The CDR3 loop spans 13 amino acids. From germline, CDR1 is SQVTM and CDR2 ANQGSEA. The entire variable domain, with the rest obtained from reference TRBV29-1 and TRBJ1-5, is as follows: SAVISQKPSRDICQRGTSLTIQCQVDSQVTMMFWYRQQPGQSLTLIATANQGSEATYESGFVIDKFPISRPNLTFSTLTVSNMSPEDSSIYLCSVVDRMGQPQHFGDGTRLSIL.

The rearrangement joins TRBV7-8 to TRBJ2-3, with D hard to call. The CDR3 has 14 amino acids. Germline loops: CDR1 SGHVS, CDR2 FQNEAQ. Between the trimmed V and J ends, which lost 3 bases and 2 bases, there was a span of 9 bases. CDR3 nucleotides: TGTGCCAGCAGCTTGTCGAAAAACACAGATACGCAGTATTTT. Its protein product is CASSLSKNTDTQYF.